This entry lists 10 T cell receptor beta chains sequenced from one sample in a study of PD-L1 blockade in urothelial cancer (dated by TCRdb to the late 2010s). Library prep was done by the immunoSEQ multiplex PCR assay. TCRdb took over this immuneACCESS table, retaining in-frame rearrangements with V and J assigned. Such tables are incomplete; in checked studies, under half of the missing clones stem from an unresolved V gene, and the remainder is unexplained. Here the sample has around 30,000 clones; around three quarters occur a single time. The ten largest clones add up to about 3.7% of the sample. Sample time point, as interpreted from the label and publication: peripheral blood 6 weeks after treatment start. This specimen consisted of PBMCs, obtained around atezolizumab (anti-PD-L1) treatment. These receptors came from a man in his 70s with urothelial cancer.

The V call is TRBV9, the J call TRBJ2-1, with a tentative D call TRBD2 (6 bases). Germline loops: CDR1 SGDLS, CDR2 YYNGEE. This CDR3 spans 14 amino acids. The germline V and J ends were trimmed by 4 bases and 4 bases, with 12 bases remaining between them. CDR3 sequence reads: CASSLPGLYNEQFF. In nucleotides, the CDR3 is TGTGCCAGCAGCCTTCCGGGACTGTACAATGAGCAGTTCTTC.

This rearrangement joins TRBV18 to TRBJ2-2; unclear D gene. Germline CDR1 is KGHSH and CDR2 is LQKENI. V lost 3 bases, J lost 1 base, and 3 bases lay in between. This CDR3 region has 13 residues. The CDR3 protein is CASSPRNTGELFF. As DNA, the CDR3 is TGTGCCAGCTCACCCAGGAACACCGGGGAGCTGTTTTTT.

The chain has TRBV6-5 and TRBJ1-2; D is ambiguous. V lost 1 base to trimming and J lost 4 bases, with 7 bases between them. The CDR3 length is 13 residues. CDR1 and CDR2 from the germline V gene are MNHEY and SVGAGI. In nucleotides, the CDR3 is TGTGCCAGCAGTTACTTGACGGGCTATGGCTACACCTTC. It encodes CASSYLTGYGYTF.

There are a few counts of this clone. V is TRBV28 and J is TRBJ1-1, with a weak D call TRBD1 (6 bases). Germline V gene sequence: CDR1 MDHEN, CDR2 SYDVKM. V lost 10 bases and J 4 bases, leaving 10 bases between the germline ends. The CDR3 is made up of 11 amino acids. The CDR3 protein is CATTGFTEAFF. CDR3 coding DNA: TGTGCCACTACAGGGTTCACTGAAGCTTTCTTT. Supplemented by reference TRBV28 and TRBJ1-1, the full variable domain reads DVKVTQSSRYLVKRTGEKVFLECVQDMDHENMFWYRQDPGLGLRLIYFSYDVKMKEKGDIPEGYSVSREKKERFSLILESASTNQTSMYLCATTGFTEAFFGQGTRLTVV.

V and J are TRBV27 and TRBJ2-7; TRBD1 aligns across 8 bases. The length of the CDR3 is 15 residues. Per germline, CDR1 MNHEY and CDR2 SMNVEV (reference sequence). The trim removed 2 bases at V and 5 bases at J, leaving 8 bases unmatched. This CDR3 reads CASSLRRGQGHEQYF. The CDR3 DNA follows: TGTGCCAGCAGTTTAAGGCGCGGACAGGGTCACGAGCAGTACTTC.

CDR3 residues: CASSLPTGSSYEQYF. The CDR3, as DNA: TGTGCCAGCAGCCTCCCGACGGGGAGCTCCTACGAGCAGTACTTC. The chain recombines TRBV5-6 with TRBJ2-7, with D possibly being TRBD2 (5 bases). The CDR3 has 15 amino acids. Deletions cut 4 bases from V and 0 bases from J, with 14 bases between. Germline V gives CDR1 SGHDT, CDR2 YYEEEE. The whole variable domain, filled in from reference TRBV5-6 and TRBJ2-7, reads DAGVTQSPTHLIKTRGQQVTLRCSPKSGHDTVSWYQQALGQGPQFIFQYYEEEERQRGNFPDRFSGHQFPNYSSELNVNALLLGDSALYLCASSLPTGSSYEQYFGPGTRLTVT.

This clone was seen a handful of times. The V and J genes are TRBV7-9 and TRBJ2-3, with 8 bases that match TRBD2. The CDR3 sequence is 14 residues long. The ends lost 4 bases at V and 2 bases at J; junction bases unmatched: 2. In germline, CDR1 is SEHNR, CDR2 FQNEAQ (reference sequence). This CDR3 reads CASSSSGYTDTQYF. CDR3 sequence (DNA): TGTGCCAGCAGCTCTAGCGGGTACACAGATACGCAGTATTTT.

The chain links TRBV5-1 to TRBJ2-5, with D possibly matching TRBD2 (7 bases). With 4 bases removed from V and 4 bases from J, the gap between germline ends came to 20 bases. CDR1 and CDR2 from the germline V gene are SGHRS and YFSETQ. The CDR3 extends over 16 amino acids. This CDR3 reads CASSLADGGGIETQYF. CDR3 nucleotide sequence: TGCGCCAGCAGCCTGGCCGATGGGGGGGGCATAGAGACCCAGTACTTC. Combining the CDR3 with reference TRBV5-1 and TRBJ2-5 gives the whole variable domain KAGVTQTPRYLIKTRGQQVTLSCSPISGHRSVSWYQQTPGQGLQFLFEYFSETQRNKGNFPGRFSGRQFSNSRSEMNVSTLELGDSALYLCASSLADGGGIETQYFGPGTRLLVL.

The chain joins TRBV14 to TRBJ2-3, with 9 bases lining up with TRBD1. Trimming cost V 5 bases and J 6 bases; bases outside gene matches: 6. Germline V gene data show CDR1 as SGHDN and CDR2 as FVKESK. The CDR3 consists of 14 residues. The CDR3 reads CASSWTGASDTQYF. CDR3 nucleotides: TGTGCCAGCAGCTGGACAGGGGCATCGGATACGCAGTATTTT.

The V gene is TRBV7-9, the J gene TRBJ2-5; 10 nucleotides align to TRBD1. The germline V gene has CDR1 SEHNR and CDR2 FQNEAQ (reference sequence). The length of the CDR3 is 15 residues. The V gene end was trimmed by 5 bases and the J gene end by 1 base; junction bases not matched to a gene: 4. The CDR3 coding sequence is TGTGCCAGCAGCGACCGACAGGGGGCCCAAGAGACCCAGTACTTC. Translating gives CASSDRQGAQETQYF. Full variable domain (rest looked up from reference TRBV7-9 and TRBJ2-5): DTGVSQNPRHKITKRGQNVTFRCDPISEHNRLYWYRQTLGQGPEFLTYFQNEAQLEKSRLLSDRFSAERPKGSFSTLEIQRTEQGDSAMYLCASSDRQGAQETQYFGPGTRLLVL.